Listed below are T cell receptor beta chains from one sample, sequenced in a study of blood T cell repertoires in COVID-19. TCRdb keeps only in-frame clones here, not all; method: immunoSEQ multiplex PCR. The sample records about 280,000 clones, 83% being singletons. Sequencing was performed on peripheral blood. These receptors were obtained from a woman aged 45 to 65 who had recovered from COVID-19. CDR3s include the opening cysteine and the closing phenylalanine or tryptophan. The D gene is left open where the match is weak. Rows may omit the clone size; those that give it use once, few, many or a size class.

abundance	v_gene	j_gene	d_gene	CDR3aa	CDR3nt
NA	TRBV6-2/TRBV6-3	TRBJ1-5	TRBD1	CASSYPGQGSNQPQHF	TGTGCCAGCAGTTACCCTGGACAGGGCAGCAATCAGCCCCAGCATTTT
NA	TRBV30	TRBJ2-1	TRBD2	CAWSPRLAGGIGWQFF	TGTGCCTGGAGCCCCCGACTAGCGGGGGGGATTGGGTGGCAGTTCTTC
NA	TRBV7-2	TRBJ1-2	TRBD1	CASRDPGQGVPGYTF	TGTGCCAGCAGGGATCCGGGACAGGGGGTTCCTGGCTACACCTTC
NA	TRBV27	TRBJ2-7	NA	CASSLFGVGSYEQYF	TGTGCCAGCAGTTTATTCGGAGTGGGCTCCTACGAGCAGTACTTC
NA	TRBV7-2	TRBJ1-1	NA	CASSLAERVVSTEAFF	TGTGCCAGCAGCTTAGCGGAGAGGGTGGTGTCCACTGAAGCTTTCTTT
NA	TRBV4-3	TRBJ1-4	NA	CASSQDRRSEKLFF	TGCGCCAGCAGCCAAGACAGGAGGAGTGAAAAACTGTTTTTT
NA	TRBV27	TRBJ2-3	NA	CASPRDYVSSTDTQYF	TGTGCCAGCCCCCGGGATTACGTAAGTAGCACAGATACGCAGTATTTT
NA	TRBV19	TRBJ2-4	NA	CASSNTRGNIQYF	TGTGCCAGTAGTAATACGAGGGGGAACATTCAGTACTTC
NA	TRBV7-9	TRBJ2-7	NA	CASSRDTYEQYF	TGTGCCAGCAGCCGGGACACCTACGAGCAGTACTTC
NA	TRBV7-2	TRBJ1-6	NA	CASSSRLGNSPLHF	TGTGCCAGCAGCTCCCGGCTCGGGAATTCACCCCTCCACTTT
NA	TRBV12-3/TRBV12-4	TRBJ1-4	NA	CASTGATNEKLFF	TGTGCCAGCACAGGGGCAACTAATGAAAAACTGTTTTTT
NA	TRBV5-5	TRBJ2-1	TRBD2	CASSRGLAGGDEQFF	TGTGCCAGCAGCCGGGGACTAGCGGGAGGGGATGAGCAGTTCTTC
NA	TRBV11-2	TRBJ1-1	TRBD1	CASSRLHSIDRATEAFF	TGTGCCAGCAGCCGACTCCATTCTATCGACAGGGCCACTGAAGCTTTCTTT
NA	TRBV2	TRBJ1-2	NA	CATNDRAYGYTF	TGTGCCACGAACGACAGAGCCTATGGCTACACCTTC
NA	TRBV24-1	TRBJ2-5	NA	CATSDRGETQYF	TGTGCCACCAGTGATCGGGGGGAGACCCAGTACTTC
NA	TRBV7-9	TRBJ2-2	NA	CASSFRRSNTGELFF	TGTGCCAGCAGCTTTAGGCGGTCAAACACCGGGGAGCTGTTTTTT
NA	TRBV5-1	TRBJ2-2	NA	CASSLVPGSRTGELFF	TGCGCCAGCAGCTTGGTTCCCGGGAGTCGAACCGGGGAGCTGTTTTTT
once	TRBV5-5	TRBJ2-5	TRBD2	CASSFAGGPGETQYF	TGTGCCAGCAGCTTTGCGGGGGGGCCGGGGGAGACCCAGTACTTC
NA	TRBV6-6	TRBJ1-1	NA	CASSSITEAFF	TGTGCCAGCAGTTCTATTACTGAAGCTTTCTTT
NA	TRBV10-3	TRBJ2-4	TRBD1	CAISESGQATKNIQYF	TGTGCCATCAGTGAGTCTGGACAGGCAACCAAAAACATTCAGTACTTC
NA	TRBV28	TRBJ2-4	NA	CASSFTHDLGEGERGAKNIQYF	TGTGCCAGCAGTTTTACACACGACTTGGGAGAAGGGGAAAGGGGGGCCAAAAACATTCAGTACTTC
NA	TRBV27	TRBJ2-2	NA	CASSFSGSGELFF	TGTGCCAGCAGTTTTTCGGGATCCGGGGAGCTGTTTTTT
NA	TRBV28	TRBJ1-5	NA	CASSPGSQGNQPQHF	TGTGCCAGCAGCCCCGGGAGTCAGGGCAATCAGCCCCAGCATTTT
NA	TRBV5-4	TRBJ2-1	TRBD2	CASRSSGGAGEQFF	TGTGCCAGCAGATCTAGCGGGGGGGCCGGGGAGCAGTTCTTC
NA	TRBV18	TRBJ2-7	TRBD1	CASSPLATGEEQYF	TGTGCCAGCTCACCCCTAGCGACAGGGGAAGAGCAGTACTTC
once	TRBV5-1	TRBJ2-1	TRBD2	CASSVGLAADNEQFF	TGCGCCAGCAGCGTAGGACTAGCGGCCGACAATGAGCAGTTCTTC
NA	TRBV6-2/TRBV6-3	TRBJ2-1	TRBD2	CASSYSRYRLAGVSSYNEQFF	TGTGCCAGCAGTTACTCGAGGTACAGACTAGCGGGGGTGAGCTCCTACAATGAGCAGTTCTTC
NA	TRBV28	TRBJ1-2	NA	CASTPTGSGYGYTF	TGTGCCAGCACCCCGACAGGTTCGGGGTATGGCTACACCTTC
NA	TRBV7-2	TRBJ2-5	TRBD2	CASSSRLAGGLETQYF	TGTGCCAGCAGCTCCAGACTAGCGGGGGGGCTAGAGACCCAGTACTTC
NA	TRBV7-8	TRBJ2-6	TRBD2	CASSLVGRGLAGGSGANVLTF	TGTGCCAGCAGCTTAGTGGGTAGGGGACTAGCGGGAGGATCTGGGGCCAACGTCCTGACTTTC
NA	TRBV28	TRBJ2-4	NA	CATTGQPLAKNIQYF	TGTGCCACCACCGGACAGCCCCTAGCCAAAAACATTCAGTACTTC
NA	TRBV11-2	TRBJ2-6	TRBD1	CASSPGGSGANVLTF	TGTGCCAGCAGCCCAGGGGGCTCTGGGGCCAACGTCCTGACTTTC
NA	TRBV29-1	TRBJ2-7	NA	CSVARGANYEQYF	TGCAGCGTTGCCAGGGGAGCTAATTACGAGCAGTACTTC
NA	TRBV27	TRBJ1-2	TRBD1	CASSPTATPRDRRHYGYTF	TGTGCCAGCAGTCCCACGGCTACCCCTCGGGACAGGCGGCACTATGGCTACACCTTC
NA	TRBV28	TRBJ1-6	NA	CASSLDTGSPLHF	TGTGCCAGCAGTTTAGATACGGGTTCACCCCTCCACTTT
NA	TRBV7-8	TRBJ2-7	TRBD1	CASSTDRAQYEQYF	TGTGCCAGCAGCACTGACAGGGCTCAATACGAGCAGTACTTC
NA	TRBV6-2/TRBV6-3	TRBJ2-3	NA	CASSPTGKKLTDTQYF	TGTGCCAGCAGCCCCACAGGGAAAAAACTCACAGATACGCAGTATTTT